These 9 T cell receptor beta chains share one sample of origin, sequenced in a study of T cell responses to AZD1222 COVID-19 vaccine. TCRdb's copy holds only in-frame clones and misses some; the assay was immunoSEQ multiplex PCR. The sample lists 250,000 to 300,000 clones; 90% to 95% were seen once. This sample comprised peripheral blood, obtained 28 days after the second AZD1222 dose. All receptors derive from an adult who received the AZD1222 COVID-19 vaccine.

This chain connects TRBV7-8 to TRBJ2-2, with TRBD2 as a possible D gene (5 bases). V shed 2 bases and J shed 5 bases, with 12 bases lying between them. The CDR3 contains 15 residues. Germline CDR1 and CDR2: SGHVS and FQNEAQ. The DNA for the CDR3 is TGTGCCAGCAGCTTAAGGCCAAGGGAGACCGGGGAGCTGTTTTTT. As protein: CASSLRPRETGELFF.

This chain joins TRBV24-1 and TRBJ2-1; 10 nucleotides match TRBD2. Germline-derived CDR1 and CDR2 are KGHDR and SFDVKD. The CDR3 is 16 residues long. The ends lost 4 bases at V and 7 bases at J; junction bases unmatched: 9. CDR3 loop: CATSDPTSGERNEQFF. As DNA, the CDR3 is TGTGCCACCAGTGACCCCACTAGCGGGGAGCGAAATGAGCAGTTCTTC.

The rearrangement uses TRBV18 and TRBJ1-1; tentatively, D is TRBD1 (6 bases). The V and J ends lost 3 bases and 0 bases respectively, with 8 bases between them. The CDR3 is 14 amino acids. Germline values: CDR1 KGHSH, CDR2 LQKENI. CDR3 amino acids: CASSPSGVNTEAFF. In DNA, the CDR3 is TGTGCCAGCTCACCGTCAGGGGTGAACACTGAAGCTTTCTTT.

This chain joins TRBV5-1 and TRBJ2-3; D is possibly TRBD1 (6 bases). The V and J ends lost 1 base and 5 bases respectively, with 14 bases between them. The CDR3 contains 15 residues. In germline, CDR1 is SGHRS, CDR2 YFSETQ. The chain's CDR3 is CASSLMLGGGDTQYF. The DNA for the CDR3 is TGCGCCAGCAGCTTGATGCTAGGGGGTGGAGATACGCAGTATTTT.

The rearrangement uses TRBV5-1 and TRBJ2-2; 9 bases are shared with TRBD2. The CDR3 contains 16 residues. The trim removed 1 base at V and 3 bases at J, leaving 4 bases unmatched. Germline V gene data show CDR1 as SGHRS and CDR2 as YFSETQ. As DNA, the CDR3 is TGCGCCAGCAGCTTGAGTGCGGGAGGGCACACCGGGGAGCTGTTTTTT. Amino acids: CASSLSAGGHTGELFF.

V gene TRBV7-6 combines with J gene TRBJ1-6, with a possible D match to TRBD1 (6 bases). The germline V and J ends were trimmed by 7 bases and 3 bases, with 16 bases remaining between them. This CDR3 is 16 amino acids long. Germline V gives CDR1 SGHVS, CDR2 FNYEAQ. CDR3 residues: CASTLGTDSYNSPLHF. In DNA, the CDR3 is TGTGCCAGCACCCTGGGGACGGACAGCTATAATTCACCCCTCCACTTT.

J is TRBJ1-1 and V is TRBV28; possibly TRBD1 for D (6 bases). The CDR3 sequence is 15 residues long. Germline CDR1 MDHEN, CDR2 SYDVKM. V shed 4 bases and J shed 3 bases, with 15 bases lying between them. CDR3 coding DNA: TGTGCCAGCAGTTCGGGGGGGCAGGACGACACTGAAGCTTTCTTT. It codes for CASSSGGQDDTEAFF.

This clone was found once. The rearrangement links TRBV9 to TRBJ1-1; TRBD1 matches at 8 bases. V dropped 4 bases and J dropped 0; count of bases not matched to a gene: 5. Germline V gene lookup returns CDR1 SGDLS and CDR2 YYNGEE. The CDR3 loop spans 15 amino acids. CDR3 in DNA: TGTGCCAGCAGCCCCCGACAGGGGCTGAACACTGAAGCTTTCTTT. Translating gives CASSPRQGLNTEAFF.

The chain couples TRBV12-3 or TRBV12-4 to TRBJ2-1; TRBD1 might be the D (5 bases). The V end was cut by 5 bases, the J end by 5 bases, with 7 bases between. The CDR3 is 12 amino acids. The CDR3 nucleotides read TGTGCCAGCAGTGGACAACACAATGAGCAGTTCTTC. It is translated as CASSGQHNEQFF.